The 30 T cell receptor beta chains below all came from one sample that was sequenced in a study of cytomegalovirus exposure and HLA in healthy donors. Generated by immunoSEQ multiplex PCR, the TCRdb table keeps only in-frame clones and is missing some. The data show roughly 150,000 clones, roughly 90% seen once. The sequenced sample was PBMCs. These receptors came from a man aged 18 to 29 in good health and CMV-seronegative.

This chain joins TRBV6-1 and TRBJ2-7, with D unclear. Germline CDR1 reads MNHNS; CDR2 reads SASEGT. The V and J ends lost 5 bases and 3 bases respectively, with 14 bases between them. There are 14 residues in the CDR3. CDR3 sequence (DNA): TGTGCCAGCAGTCGCCCGGTATTAAGCTACGAGCAGTACTTC. It yields the protein CASSRPVLSYEQYF.

This rearrangement joins TRBV7-6 to TRBJ1-6, with D possibly being TRBD1 (6 bases). The germline V gene has CDR1 SGHVS and CDR2 FNYEAQ. CDR3 length: 15 amino acids. V gave up 5 bases and J gave up 8 bases, with 16 bases separating them. The CDR3 spells CASSPLGGVDSPLHF. The CDR3 region has the DNA TGTGCCAGCAGCCCGCTAGGGGGTGTGGATTCACCCCTCCACTTT.

The chain employs TRBV28 and TRBJ2-1; TRBD2 might be the D (6 bases). CDR3 length: 14 amino acids. Germline V gene data show CDR1 as MDHEN and CDR2 as SYDVKM. Trimming took 1 base from V and 7 from J, leaving 11 bases between them. CDR3 in DNA: TGTGCCAGCAGTTTATTACTAGCTGTGAATGAGCAGTTCTTC. It specifies CASSLLLAVNEQFF.

This chain joins TRBV19 and TRBJ1-5, with D tentatively TRBD1 (5 bases). Germline V gene sequence: CDR1 LNHDA, CDR2 SQIVND (reference sequence). The V end lost 2 bases, the J end lost 4 bases, and 12 bases lay between the germline ends. The length of the CDR3 is 15 residues. In DNA form, the CDR3 reads TGTGCCAGTAGTATATCCAGGGCTCGTAATCAGCCCCAGCATTTT. Residues: CASSISRARNQPQHF.

The J gene is TRBJ2-7, the V gene TRBV25-1, with TRBD1 matching 7 bases. Germline CDR1 is MGHDK and CDR2 is SYGVNS. The CDR3 loop spans 14 amino acids. After removal of 1 base from V and 3 bases from J, the junction contained 3 bases not matched to a gene. The CDR3 DNA is TGTGCCAGCAGTGAATGCTACAGGGGCTACGAGCAGTACGTC. It yields the protein CASSECYRGYEQYV.

Here the CDR3 reads CASHGGNTGELFF. In nucleotides, the CDR3 is TGCGCCAGCCACGGGGGGAACACCGGGGAGCTGTTTTTT. The rearrangement links TRBV10-2 to TRBJ2-2; perhaps TRBD2 as D (6 bases). Germline V gives CDR1 WSHSY, CDR2 SAAADI. Trimming removed 8 bases from V and 1 base from J, with 8 bases in between. CDR3 length: 13 amino acids.

J is TRBJ2-7 and V is TRBV7-9; 10 bases align to TRBD1. J gave up 5 bases and V 5 bases, and 12 bases lay outside the gene matches. In germline, CDR1 is SEHNR, CDR2 FQNEAQ (reference sequence). This CDR3 contains 16 residues. CDR3 region: CASSPGGGQGYHEQYF. The CDR3 bases are TGTGCCAGCAGCCCCGGGGGGGGACAGGGGTACCACGAGCAGTACTTC. Using reference TRBV7-9 and TRBJ2-7 for the parts outside the CDR3, the full variable domain is DTGVSQNPRHKITKRGQNVTFRCDPISEHNRLYWYRQTLGQGPEFLTYFQNEAQLEKSRLLSDRFSAERPKGSFSTLEIQRTEQGDSAMYLCASSPGGGQGYHEQYFGPGTRLTVT.

The rearrangement uses TRBV7-8 and TRBJ2-7, with TRBD1 matching 8 bases. Germline CDR1 reads SGHVS; CDR2 reads FQNEAQ. This CDR3 comprises 13 residues. The V gene end was trimmed by 5 bases and the J gene end by 3 bases; junction bases not matched to a gene: 3. The CDR3 here is CASSKGQDYEQYF. CDR3 DNA sequence: TGTGCCAGCAGCAAGGGACAGGACTACGAGCAGTACTTC.

The V and J genes are TRBV7-2 and TRBJ2-5; no clear D gene. The CDR3 spans 12 residues. Germline CDR1 reads SGHTA; CDR2 reads FQGNSA. V lost 5 bases and J lost 4, with 8 bases in between. CDR3 in amino acids: CASSPNRETQYF. CDR3 nucleotide sequence: TGTGCCAGCAGCCCGAACAGAGAGACCCAGTACTTC. Full variable domain (outside the CDR3, taken from reference TRBV7-2 and TRBJ2-5): GAGVSQSPSNKVTEKGKDVELRCDPISGHTALYWYRQSLGQGLEFLIYFQGNSAPDKSGLPSDRFSAERTGGSVSTLTIQRTQQEDSAVYLCASSPNRETQYFGPGTRLLVL.

The V gene is TRBV7-6, the J gene TRBJ2-3; TRBD1 matches at 11 bases. J lost 3 bases, V lost 1 base, and 6 bases had no gene match. CDR1 and CDR2 (germline): SGHVS, FNYEAQ. The length of the CDR3 is 17 residues. In DNA form, the CDR3 reads TGTGCCAGCAGCTTAGGGACAGGGGGCCTTGGGACAGATACGCAGTATTTT. It codes for CASSLGTGGLGTDTQYF.

This clone was counted once. The chain uses TRBV15 and TRBJ1-5; D gene ambiguous. Germline V gene data show CDR1 as LNHNV and CDR2 as YYDKDF (reference sequence). The V gene lost 6 bases and the J gene lost 4 bases, with 10 bases spanning the gap. The CDR3 contains 13 residues. CDR3 DNA sequence: TGTGCCACCAGTGACACGGAAAATCAGCCCCAGCATTTT. Translation: CATSDTENQPQHF.

J is TRBJ2-1 and V is TRBV14; D is possibly TRBD1 (6 bases). The CDR3 has 14 amino acids. Germline CDR1 SGHDN, CDR2 FVKESK. Trimming left V 4 bases short and J 6 bases short, with 13 bases between. CDR3 DNA sequence: TGTGCCAGCAGCCCCTTGGGGGCCCTCAATGAGCAGTTCTTC. It encodes CASSPLGALNEQFF.

This clone appeared a single time. This chain connects TRBV5-1 to TRBJ2-5; TRBD2 might be the D (6 bases). V lost 0 bases to trimming and J lost 1 base, with 10 bases between them. Germline assignment: CDR1 SGHRS and CDR2 YFSETQ. CDR3 length equals 15 residues. CDR3 coding DNA: TGCGCCAGCAGCTTGGCTAGCGCCTTCCAAGAGACCCAGTACTTC. It specifies CASSLASAFQETQYF. The entire variable domain, with the rest obtained from reference TRBV5-1 and TRBJ2-5, is as follows: KAGVTQTPRYLIKTRGQQVTLSCSPISGHRSVSWYQQTPGQGLQFLFEYFSETQRNKGNFPGRFSGRQFSNSRSEMNVSTLELGDSALYLCASSLASAFQETQYFGPGTRLLVL.

The V and J genes are TRBV29-1 and TRBJ2-1; 7 nucleotides agree with TRBD2. The CDR3 totals 14 residues. Germline V gene lookup returns CDR1 SQVTM and CDR2 ANQGSEA. With 3 bases clipped from V and 3 bases from J, the junction kept 5 bases outside the gene matches. In DNA form, the CDR3 reads TGCAGCGTTGATGTGAGCGGGGTCTACAATGAGCAGTTCTTC. Translation gives CSVDVSGVYNEQFF.

The V call is TRBV5-4, the J call TRBJ2-1; 10 nucleotides line up with TRBD2. The CDR3 extends over 13 amino acids. The V gene's germline CDR1 is SGHNT and CDR2 YYREEE (reference sequence). Germline trimming cut 5 bases from V and 6 bases from J; bases unmatched to any gene: 2. The CDR3 protein is CASRLAGVNEQFF. DNA of the CDR3: TGTGCCAGCAGGCTAGCGGGGGTCAATGAGCAGTTCTTC.

V gene TRBV6-5 combines with J gene TRBJ2-3; 7 bases map to TRBD2. The CDR3 spans 16 residues. Germline CDR1 MNHEY, CDR2 SVGAGI. Germline trimming cut 0 bases from V and 4 bases from J; bases unmatched to any gene: 7. The CDR3 DNA follows: TGTGCCAGCAGTTACTCTGGGAGGGGTGGGGCAGATACGCAGTATTTT. Translation gives CASSYSGRGGADTQYF.

The V and J genes are TRBV7-2 and TRBJ2-7; D perhaps matches TRBD2 (6 bases). V lost 0 bases and J lost 5, with 8 bases in between. The CDR3 totals 13 residues. The germline gives CDR1 SGHTA, CDR2 FQGNSA. CDR3: CASSLAGGDEQYV. CDR3 sequence (DNA): TGTGCCAGCAGCTTAGCGGGAGGAGACGAGCAGTACGTC.

The chain has TRBV10-2 and TRBJ1-5, with D possibly matching TRBD1 (6 bases). Germline values: CDR1 WSHSY, CDR2 SAAADI. With 6 bases removed from V and 0 bases from J, the gap between germline ends came to 21 bases. CDR3 length equals 18 residues. Here the CDR3 reads CASRPGQKIPYSNQPQHF. CDR3 coding DNA: TGCGCCAGCAGGCCCGGACAGAAAATACCGTATAGCAATCAGCCCCAGCATTTT.

J is TRBJ1-3 and V is TRBV18, with 7 positions matching TRBD1. V was clipped by 3 bases and J by 7 bases; unmatched bases: 18. The CDR3 sequence is 18 residues long. Germline V gene data show CDR1 as KGHSH and CDR2 as LQKENI. CDR3 nucleotide sequence: TGTGCCAGCTCACCTCCGGGACAGCGCATACTCTTGAGGAACACCATATATTTT. This gives the protein CASSPPGQRILLRNTIYF.

The chain recombines TRBV4-1 with TRBJ2-3; no clear D. The CDR3 has 14 residues. The V and J ends lost 1 base and 10 bases respectively, with 15 bases between them. Looked up from germline, CDR1 is MGHRA and CDR2 is YSYEKL. As DNA, the CDR3 is TGCGCCAGCAGCCAAGCTCATGCGTCCGATGCGCAGTATTTT. This translates into CASSQAHASDAQYF.

The chain links TRBV19 to TRBJ1-2, with D perhaps matching TRBD1 (6 bases). Between the trimmed V and J ends, which lost 6 bases and 4 bases, there was a span of 15 bases. The germline V gene encodes CDR1 LNHDA and CDR2 SQIVND (reference sequence). The CDR3 runs to 14 residues. CDR3 in amino acids: CASRTTAGVYGYTF. The CDR3 DNA is TGTGCCAGTAGGACGACGGCAGGGGTCTATGGCTACACCTTC.

For the CDR3, the DNA is TGTGCCAGCAGCTCCCGGACAGTTACAGATACGCAGTATTTT. It yields the protein CASSSRTVTDTQYF. V is TRBV9 and J is TRBJ2-3, with a tentative D call TRBD1 (6 bases). This CDR3 is built from 14 residues. Trimming left V 4 bases short and J 3 bases short, with 12 bases between. Per germline, CDR1 SGDLS and CDR2 YYNGEE.

In nucleotides, the CDR3 is TGTGCCAGCAGTAGGGTTGGAGGTTCTGGAAACACCATATATTTT. This gives the protein CASSRVGGSGNTIYF. The rearrangement joins TRBV7-3 to TRBJ1-3; D is unclear. Germline CDR1 SGHTA, CDR2 FQGTGA. Trimming cost V 6 bases and J 1 base, with 13 bases left between them. The CDR3 extends over 15 amino acids.

The chain couples TRBV9 to TRBJ2-3; 10 nucleotides line up with TRBD2. V shed 0 bases, J shed 3 bases, and the junction held 4 bases outside the gene matches. Germline loops: CDR1 SGDLS, CDR2 YYNGEE. This CDR3 spans 16 amino acids. The CDR3 is CASSVGAGGPTDTQYF. In DNA, the CDR3 is TGTGCCAGCAGCGTAGGAGCGGGGGGGCCGACAGATACGCAGTATTTT.

The V call is TRBV29-1, the J call TRBJ2-5; 8 nucleotides line up with TRBD2. This CDR3 is built from 16 residues. CDR1 and CDR2 (germline): SQVTM, ANQGSEA. V trimming: 4 bases; J trimming: 2 bases; junction bases outside the gene matches: 12. In nucleotides, the CDR3 is TGCAGCGTTGTTAAAGGGCGACTAGCGTATCAAGAGACCCAGTACTTC. Amino acids: CSVVKGRLAYQETQYF.

The chain employs TRBV29-1 and TRBJ1-1; D gene unclear. Trimming pared 4 bases from V and 0 bases from J, leaving 6 bases between. Germline V gene sequence: CDR1 SQVTM, CDR2 ANQGSEA. This CDR3 comprises 12 residues. The CDR3 region has the DNA TGCAGCGTTGTGGCCATGAACACTGAAGCTTTCTTT. Translated: CSVVAMNTEAFF.

The chain has TRBV7-6 and TRBJ1-5; D gene ambiguous. The V end lost 1 base, the J end lost 5 bases, and 18 bases lay between the germline ends. This CDR3 has 17 residues. The germline gives CDR1 SGHVS, CDR2 FNYEAQ. In DNA, the CDR3 is TGTGCCAGCAGCTTAGGTCGACTTCGGGGAAGGGATCAGCCCCAGCATTTT. Translating gives CASSLGRLRGRDQPQHF.

This chain connects TRBV4-3 to TRBJ2-3, with D possibly TRBD2 on 6 matching bases. The V and J ends lost 0 bases and 0 bases respectively, with 10 bases between them. Germline V CDR1 and CDR2: LGHNA, YSLEER. The CDR3 is made up of 16 amino acids. CDR3 region: CASSQEAGPSTDTQYF. The DNA of the CDR3 is TGCGCCAGCAGCCAAGAGGCGGGACCCAGCACAGATACGCAGTATTTT.

The chain links TRBV11-3 to TRBJ2-2; 9 nucleotides align to TRBD2. Trimming cost V 8 bases and J 9 bases; bases outside gene matches: 13. The CDR3 length is 15 residues. Germline CDR1 and CDR2: SGHNT and YENEEA. The CDR3 protein is CASALVLAGDRELFF. The CDR3 nucleotides read TGTGCCAGCGCCCTAGTGTTAGCGGGGGACCGGGAGCTGTTTTTT.

The rearrangement joins TRBV19 to TRBJ1-2; 8 nucleotides match TRBD1. CDR3 size: 15 residues. Trimming removed 9 bases from V and 3 bases from J; junction bases left unmatched: 12. Germline CDR1 is LNHDA and CDR2 is SQIVND (reference sequence). As DNA, the CDR3 is TGTGCCAGCTTGCCCCGGGACAGGTTATACTATGGCTACACCTTC. Its protein product is CASLPRDRLYYGYTF.